The clone carrying this T cell receptor (beta chain) has only a few counts. CDR3 size: 13 residues. The germline gives CDR1 LGHDT, CDR2 YNNKEL (reference sequence). V was trimmed by 1 base and J by 3 bases, leaving 7 bases between them. The source of the sample is a study of blood T cell repertoires in COVID-19. The wider study: Acute and convalescent COVID-19 specimens originated in the United States, Italy and Spain. Sample material is recorded as cDNA or gDNA derived from T cells, B-cell-depleted T cells, or PBMCs.

Authors' processing steps: Amplifying reference gene primers gave estimates of nucleated cell counts. The table came from immunoSEQ multiplex PCR; TCRdb's copy has only in-frame clones and leaves some out. V, J and clone size reflect that table, while D and trimming were determined from the DNA. The sample lists around 240,000 clones; 65% to 90% were seen once. The chain has TRBV3-1 (or the pseudogene TRBV3-2) and TRBJ2-7, with D possibly being TRBD1 (5 bases). Sequencing was carried out using peripheral blood. The sequence was collected from a woman aged 35 to 49 who had recovered from COVID-19. The CDR3 reads CASSQGGGYEQYF. The CDR3 DNA sequence: TGTGCCAGCAGCCAAGGGGGCGGCTACGAGCAGTACTTC.